This T cell receptor beta chain originates from a study of cytomegalovirus exposure and HLA in healthy donors. Overall study context: Among about 179 million T cells, an earlier analysis found roughly 100 million unique TCR beta sequences.

In the PCR, 60 Vbeta and 13 Jbeta primers were used. Using immunoSEQ multiplex PCR, the repertoire was profiled, and TCRdb retains in-frame clones only, with some absent. The sample lists roughly 160,000 clones, roughly 73% occurring once. Germline values: CDR1 SGHRS, CDR2 YFSETQ. The ends lost 4 bases at V and 8 bases at J; junction bases unmatched: 7. The CDR3 is 14 amino acids. With regard to this clone: Antigen unknown.

The study, taken as a whole, reports: Many donors carried some public TCRs, although rarity characterized most TCR sequences. It was confirmed in vitro that a few of the CMV-associated chains were specific for CMV antigens.

This sequence originates from a woman in her 40s in good health and CMV-seropositive. Sequencing input: PBMCs. V gene TRBV5-1 combines with J gene TRBJ1-4; 8 bases are a match to TRBD1. The CDR3 here is CASSQGTGVEKLFF. The CDR3 nucleotides are TGCGCCAGCAGCCAAGGGACAGGCGTAGAAAAACTGTTTTTT.